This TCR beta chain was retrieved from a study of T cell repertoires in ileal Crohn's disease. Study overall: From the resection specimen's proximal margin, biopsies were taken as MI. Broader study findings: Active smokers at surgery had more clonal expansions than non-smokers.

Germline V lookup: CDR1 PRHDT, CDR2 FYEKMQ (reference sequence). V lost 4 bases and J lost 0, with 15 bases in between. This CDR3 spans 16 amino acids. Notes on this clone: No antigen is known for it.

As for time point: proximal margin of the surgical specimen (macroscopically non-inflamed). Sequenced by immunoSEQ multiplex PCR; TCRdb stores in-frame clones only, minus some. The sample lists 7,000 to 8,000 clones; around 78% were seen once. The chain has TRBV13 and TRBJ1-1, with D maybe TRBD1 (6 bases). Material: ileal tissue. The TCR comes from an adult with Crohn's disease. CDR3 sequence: CASSSRGTGMNTEAFF. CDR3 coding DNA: TGTGCCAGCAGCTCCCGGGGAACAGGGATGAACACTGAAGCTTTCTTT.